Listed below are T cell receptor beta chains from one sample, sequenced in a study of T-cell memory formation after mild COVID-19. MiXCR was run by TCRdb on the 5' RACE reads, yielding one entry per CDR3 protein. The sample yields around 530,000 distinct CDR3 sequences, less than 25% seen once. Sample: PBMCs or a T cell subset sorted from them (not recorded which). These receptors came from an adult woman who had mild COVID-19 (a few samples of this study predate the infection). Cell type and time point are not known. Both conserved end residues are part of each CDR3. D genes are given only for firm matches. Rows give clone size only sometimes, using once, few, many, or a class for an expanded clone.

clone_size	d_call	v_call	j_call	cdr3_nt	cdr3_aa
few	-	TRBV7-6	TRBJ2-3	TGTGCCAGCAGCCCCCCGGCAGGAGGGAATACGCAGTATTTT	CASSPPAGGNTQYF
few	TRBD1	TRBV5-1	TRBJ1-2	TGCGCCAGCAGCTCGGGGGACAGGCGGGACTATGGCTACACCTTC	CASSSGDRRDYGYTF
-	-	TRBV12-3/TRBV12-4	TRBJ1-1	TGTGCCAGCAGTTTAGGGGGCGGAAACCCTGAAGCTTTCTTT	CASSLGGGNPEAFF
once	-	TRBV24-1	TRBJ1-2	TGTGCCACCAGTGATCCATCCGATGGCTACACCTTC	CATSDPSDGYTF
once	-	TRBV9	TRBJ2-1	TGTGCCAGCAGCGTACAGGGGCTACCCCACGATGAGCAGTTCTTC	CASSVQGLPHDEQFF
-	-	TRBV30	TRBJ2-7	TGTGCCTGGAGTGAGGTGGGTAGCTACGAGCAGTACTTC	CAWSEVGSYEQYF
many	-	TRBV6-6	TRBJ2-1	TGTGCCAGCATTATGACTAGTATTTGGTTGTCGGATCGCCATGAGCAGTTCTTC	CASIMTSIWLSDRHEQFF
few	TRBD1	TRBV7-2	TRBJ2-1	TGTGCCAGCAGCCCGTACGGGACAGGGGGCCACAATGAGCAGTTCTTC	CASSPYGTGGHNEQFF
-	TRBD2	TRBV27	TRBJ2-7	TGTGCCAGCAGTCCTCGACTAGCCGCCTACGAGCAGTACTTC	CASSPRLAAYEQYF
-	-	TRBV20-1	TRBJ2-1	TGCAGTGCTCCCATGGGGGAGAATGAGCAGTTCTTC	CSAPMGENEQFF
-	-	TRBV7-8	TRBJ1-5	TGTGCCAGCAGCTTAGTTGCCATTAGCAATCAGCCCCAGCATTTT	CASSLVAISNQPQHF
-	TRBD2	TRBV4-3	TRBJ2-7	TGCGCCAGCAGCCCATTAGCGGGAGCCTACGAGCAGTACTTC	CASSPLAGAYEQYF
-	TRBD1	TRBV7-6	TRBJ2-7	TGTGCCAGCAGCTTAGCGCGCTCGACAGGGTCCTACGAGCAGTACTTC	CASSLARSTGSYEQYF
-	-	TRBV7-9	TRBJ1-1	TGTGCCAGCAGCTCGGCACTAATGAACACTGAAGCTTTCTTT	CASSSALMNTEAFF
-	TRBD2	TRBV5-1	TRBJ2-1	TGCGCCAGCGTGCGGGGGTCCGTGGGGGATGAGCAGTTCTTC	CASVRGSVGDEQFF
few	TRBD2	TRBV12-3/TRBV12-4	TRBJ2-1	TGTGCCAGCAGCTCCCTACTAGCGGGATACTCCTACAGTGAGCAGTTCTTC	CASSSLLAGYSYSEQFF
-	-	TRBV5-1	TRBJ2-6	TGCGCCAGCAGCGCGCCTCGCCTCAGGGTTTCCTTCTCTGGGGCCAACGTCCTGACTTTC	CASSAPRLRVSFSGANVLTF
-	-	TRBV20-1	TRBJ2-1	TGCAGTGCTAAACTCCAGGGTTCCTACAATGAGCAGTTCTTC	CSAKLQGSYNEQFF
few	-	TRBV27	TRBJ1-4	TGTGCCAGCAGTTTCTATCGGTTTAATGAAAAACTGTTTTTT	CASSFYRFNEKLFF
few	TRBD1	TRBV12-3/TRBV12-4	TRBJ2-5	TGTGCCAGCAGTACCTCAGACAGGGATCAAGAGACCCAGTACTTC	CASSTSDRDQETQYF
few	TRBD2	TRBV6-5	TRBJ2-7	TGTGCCAGCAGTCGTGGTAGCGGGGAGGAAAGCGGGTACGAGCAGTACTTC	CASSRGSGEESGYEQYF
-	-	TRBV6-5	TRBJ2-6	TGTGCCAGCAGCCCGGTCGGCTCTGGGGCCAACGTCCTGACTTTC	CASSPVGSGANVLTF
few	-	TRBV6-1	TRBJ2-2	TGTGCCAGCCGAGAGACCCTGAACACCGGGGAGCTGTTTTTT	CASRETLNTGELFF
few	-	TRBV7-2	TRBJ2-1	TGTGCCAGCAGCTTTCAAACGGGCCAACGATCTGAGCAGTTCTTC	CASSFQTGQRSEQFF
-	-	TRBV24-1	TRBJ1-3	TGTGCCACCAGTGACGCAGAGGAGACTGGAAACACCATATATTTT	CATSDAEETGNTIYF
-	TRBD1	TRBV12-3/TRBV12-4	TRBJ2-2	TGTGCCAGCAGTGTGGACAGGGTTGGCGGGGAGCTGTTTTTT	CASSVDRVGGELFF
-	TRBD1	TRBV12-3/TRBV12-4	TRBJ1-1	TGTGCCAGCAGTCTGGAAGGGACAGACGTTGAAGCTTTCTTT	CASSLEGTDVEAFF
-	-	TRBV7-2	TRBJ1-2	TGTGCCAGCAGCTTAGTGGATCCCGTCCTCCATGGCTACACCTTC	CASSLVDPVLHGYTF
few	-	TRBV5-6	TRBJ1-1	TGTGCCAGCAGCTGGTACAGGGCCGGGGCTGAAGCTTTCTTT	CASSWYRAGAEAFF
many	TRBD1	TRBV7-9	TRBJ1-1	TGTGCCAGCAGCCCACAGGGGGCGAACACTGAAGCTTTCTTT	CASSPQGANTEAFF
-	-	TRBV5-1	TRBJ2-3	TGCGCCAGCAGCCGACAGGAGAGCACAGATACGCAGTATTTT	CASSRQESTDTQYF
many	TRBD1	TRBV20-1	TRBJ1-5	TGCAGTGCTAGACCGACAGGGGGCGAGGGTCAGCCCCAGCATTTT	CSARPTGGEGQPQHF
few	-	TRBV6-2/TRBV6-3	TRBJ2-7	TGTGCCAGCAGGCCAGTAAACAGGGTCTCCGAGCAGTACTTC	CASRPVNRVSEQYF
-	-	TRBV20-1	TRBJ2-2	TGCAGTGCTACCTTATCGAGGGTGAACACCGGGGAGCTGTTTTTT	CSATLSRVNTGELFF
-	TRBD2	TRBV27	TRBJ2-7	TGTGCCAGCAGGGAACTAGCGGGGGGATTCGAGCAGTACTTC	CASRELAGGFEQYF
few	TRBD1	TRBV3-1	TRBJ2-7	TGTGCCAGCAGCTCCCCTGACAGGGTAATCGAGCAGTACTTC	CASSSPDRVIEQYF
few	-	TRBV6-4	TRBJ2-3	TGTGCCAGCAGTGACCCGAACACAGATACGCAGTATTTT	CASSDPNTDTQYF
few	TRBD2	TRBV6-4	TRBJ2-1	TGTGCCAGCAGTGACGAGCGGGGCCCATACAATGAGCAGTTCTTC	CASSDERGPYNEQFF
-	-	TRBV11-2	TRBJ2-5	TGTGCCAGCAGCCCCCCACCCACTAGTTCTATCCAGTACTTC	CASSPPPTSSIQYF
few	-	TRBV7-9	TRBJ2-4	TGTGCCAGCAGCCCCGGGACACTACTAGCCAAAAACATTCAGTACTTC	CASSPGTLLAKNIQYF
-	-	TRBV5-1	TRBJ2-1	TGCGCCAGCAGCCCCTGGACAGACAATGAGCAGTTCTTC	CASSPWTDNEQFF